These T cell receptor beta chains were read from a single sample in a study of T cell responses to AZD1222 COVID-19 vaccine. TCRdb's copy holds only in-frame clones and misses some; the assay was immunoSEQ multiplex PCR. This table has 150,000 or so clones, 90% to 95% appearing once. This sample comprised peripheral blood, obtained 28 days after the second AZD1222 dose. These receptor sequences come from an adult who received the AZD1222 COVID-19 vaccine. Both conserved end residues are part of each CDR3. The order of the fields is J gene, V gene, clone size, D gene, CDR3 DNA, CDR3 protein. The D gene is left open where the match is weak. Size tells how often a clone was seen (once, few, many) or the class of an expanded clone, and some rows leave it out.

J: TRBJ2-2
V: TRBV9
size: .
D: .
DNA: TGTGCCAGCAGCGTAGGGAACAGGGAGGGCACCGGGGAGCTGTTTTTT
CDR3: CASSVGNREGTGELFF

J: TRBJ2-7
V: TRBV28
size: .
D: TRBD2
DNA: TGTGCCAGCAGTCCCGGACTAGCGGGAGAATACGAGCAGTACTTC
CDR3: CASSPGLAGEYEQYF

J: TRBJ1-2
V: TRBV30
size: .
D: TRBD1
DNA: TGTGCCTGGAGAGGGGGCAACAACTATGGCTACACCTTC
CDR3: CAWRGGNNYGYTF

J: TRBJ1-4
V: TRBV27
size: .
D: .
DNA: TGTGCCAGCAGTTTGGGGGGGGGCAATGAAAAACTGTTTTTT
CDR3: CASSLGGGNEKLFF

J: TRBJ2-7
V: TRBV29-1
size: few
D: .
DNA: TGCAGCGTGAAAACCGGGACGATCTACGAGCAGTACTTC
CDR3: CSVKTGTIYEQYF

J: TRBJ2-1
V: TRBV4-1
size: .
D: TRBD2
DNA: TGCGCCAGCAGCCAAGATCCCTTGGCGGGAGGGGGCAATGAGCAGTTCTTC
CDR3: CASSQDPLAGGGNEQFF

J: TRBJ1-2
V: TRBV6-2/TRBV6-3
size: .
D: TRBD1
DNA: TGTGCCAGCAGCACCCAGGGGGCGGCTAACTATGGCTACACCTTC
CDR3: CASSTQGAANYGYTF

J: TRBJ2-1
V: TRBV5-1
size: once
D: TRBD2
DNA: TGCGCCAGCAGCTTCCGCTGGGGACTAGCGGGGGGATACAATGAGCAGTTCTTC
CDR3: CASSFRWGLAGGYNEQFF

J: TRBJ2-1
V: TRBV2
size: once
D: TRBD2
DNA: TGTGCCAGCAGGTGGCGGGAGGGTTACAATGAGCAGTTCTTC
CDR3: CASRWREGYNEQFF

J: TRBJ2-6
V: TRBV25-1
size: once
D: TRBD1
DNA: TGTGCCAGCAGTGAATCCGGACAGGGGTTTTCTGGGGCCAACGTCCTGACTTTC
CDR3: CASSESGQGFSGANVLTF

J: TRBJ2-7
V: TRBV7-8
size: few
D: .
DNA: TGTGCCAGCAGCCCAACTGCGCGGGCGCTCTCCTACGAGCAGTACTTC
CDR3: CASSPTARALSYEQYF

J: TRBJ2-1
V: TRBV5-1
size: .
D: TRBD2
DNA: TGCGCCAGCAGCAACACCGGGACTAGATTGGATGAGCAGTTCTTC
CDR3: CASSNTGTRLDEQFF

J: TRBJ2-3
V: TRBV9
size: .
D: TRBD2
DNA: TGTGCCAGCGGCGGGCCGGGAGGGGCAGATACGCAGTATTTT
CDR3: CASGGPGGADTQYF

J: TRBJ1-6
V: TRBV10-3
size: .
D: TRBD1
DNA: TGTGCCATCAGTGAAAGGACAGGGAGGGATTCACCCCTCCACTTT
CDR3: CAISERTGRDSPLHF

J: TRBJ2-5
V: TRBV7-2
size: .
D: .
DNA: TGTGCCAGCAGCCCTGCGGGGACCCAGTACTTC
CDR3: CASSPAGTQYF

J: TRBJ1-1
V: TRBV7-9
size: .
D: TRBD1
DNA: TGTGCCAGCAGTTGGGACAGGGACACTGAAGCTTTCTTT
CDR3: CASSWDRDTEAFF

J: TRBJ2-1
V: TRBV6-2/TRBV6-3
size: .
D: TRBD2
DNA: TGTGCCAGCAGTTACTGGGCGGGAGTTGCCTACAATGAGCAGTTCTTC
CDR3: CASSYWAGVAYNEQFF

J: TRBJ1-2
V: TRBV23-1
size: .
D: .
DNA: TGCGCCAGCTTCCGGCCGGGGCCCTATGGCTACACCTTC
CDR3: CASFRPGPYGYTF

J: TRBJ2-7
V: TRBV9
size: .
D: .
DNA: TGTGCCAGCAGCGTATGGATTCGTTCCGAGCAGTACTTC
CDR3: CASSVWIRSEQYF

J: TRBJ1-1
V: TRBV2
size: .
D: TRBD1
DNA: TGTGCCAGCAGTGTTCAGGGGGCCGGGTTGTCATCTGAAGCTTTCTTT
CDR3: CASSVQGAGLSSEAFF

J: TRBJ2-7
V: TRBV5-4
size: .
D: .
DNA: TGTGCCAGCAGCTTGGACAGAGGCAACGAGCAGTACTTC
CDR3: CASSLDRGNEQYF

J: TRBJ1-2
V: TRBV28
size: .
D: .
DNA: TGTGCCAGCAGAGAAGGAGGGAAAGACTATGGCTACACCTTC
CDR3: CASREGGKDYGYTF

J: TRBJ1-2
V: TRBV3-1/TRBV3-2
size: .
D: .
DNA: TGTGCCAGCACTGGGAACTATGGCTACACCTTC
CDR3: CASTGNYGYTF